This T cell receptor (beta chain) originates from a study of technical replicates of blood from several donors (dated by TCRdb to 2016 to 2017). Trimming removed 5 bases from V and 10 bases from J, leaving 13 bases between the germline ends. Including cysteine and phenylalanine, the CDR3 has 11 amino acids. Left in the record is the CDR3 DNA by itself, 33 bases read in frame from the first base. Reading the germline V gene (reference sequence) gives CDR1 DFQATT and CDR2 SNEGSKA. As concerns this clone: There is no known antigen for this receptor. There are no base qualities to consult, and no much larger clone falls within one base.

The library was made by the immunoSEQ multiplex PCR assay. Held by TCRdb, this immuneACCESS table contains in-frame sequences only and omits some clones. Under half of the omission traces to an unresolved V gene where checked; the cause of the rest is unknown. The sample yields tens of thousands of clones; around 86% were counted once. Roughly 4.9% of the sample rests with the top ten. The chain couples TRBV20-1 to TRBJ2-3; TRBD1 is a possible D gene, resting on 5 matching bases. Source material: PBMCs. The TCR comes from a human donor in good health. Some clones in this sample may be carry-over from other donors' samples. The nucleotide sequence is TGCAGTGCTTGCTTAGGGGATGCGCAGTATTTT. It translates to CSACLGDAQYF.